One sample yielded the 31 T cell receptor beta chains listed below, sequenced in a study of blood T cell repertoires in COVID-19. Here immunoSEQ multiplex PCR was the method, and the copy in TCRdb shows in-frame clones only, minus some. The data contain 390,000 or so clones, about 90% of them singletons. Sequenced material: peripheral blood. Receptors were obtained from a woman in her twenties or thirties with COVID-19, enrolled during active disease.

This clone was counted between two and nine times. The rearrangement joins TRBV4-2 to TRBJ2-5, with 11 bases lining up with TRBD2. The germline gives CDR1 LGHNA, CDR2 YNFKEQ. The V segment lost 4 bases and the J segment 2 bases; nucleotides outside the gene matches: 3. The CDR3 has 15 residues. CDR3 bases: TGTGCCAGCAGCCCAGGGACTAGCGGACAAGAGACCCAGTACTTC. Residues: CASSPGTSGQETQYF.

Note on this clone: The same CDR3 can be traced to other DNA sequences in this sample. The V call is TRBV7-3, the J call TRBJ2-2, with a weak D call TRBD2 (6 bases). CDR1 SGHTA and CDR2 FQGTGA come from the germline V gene. This CDR3 has 13 amino acids. V was cut by 6 bases and J by 5 bases, with 10 bases left in between. CDR3 amino acids: CASSPGGTGELFF. CDR3 DNA: TGTGCCAGCAGTCCCGGGGGAACCGGGGAGCTGTTTTTT.

The chain is built from TRBV29-1 and TRBJ1-4; perhaps TRBD1 as D (6 bases). The germline gives CDR1 SQVTM, CDR2 ANQGSEA. The V and J ends lost 6 bases and 0 bases respectively, with 14 bases between them. The CDR3 loop spans 15 amino acids. CDR3 nucleotide sequence: TGCAGCGTGAGGGGGGGGTCGGCAACTAATGAAAAACTGTTTTTT. Its translation: CSVRGGSATNEKLFF.

V usage is TRBV6-6 and J usage is TRBJ2-2; 9 nucleotides match TRBD1. This CDR3 is 16 amino acids long. Germline-derived CDR1 and CDR2 are MNHNY and SVGAGI (reference sequence). V shed 6 bases and J 4 bases; nucleotides not matched to a gene: 9. The CDR3 nucleotides are TGTGCCAGCAGCCCGCGACAGGGGGGACCCACCGGGGAGCTGTTTTTT. It translates to CASSPRQGGPTGELFF.

In its sample, this clone was seen a few times. As DNA, the CDR3 is TGCGCCAGCAGCTTAGACGTGAGGACTGAAGCTTTCTTT. Translated: CASSLDVRTEAFF. V gene TRBV5-1 combines with J gene TRBJ1-1; D remains unclear. The CDR3 covers 13 residues. V lost 2 bases and J lost 5, with 10 bases in between. Germline V gene sequence: CDR1 SGHRS, CDR2 YFSETQ.

This chain connects TRBV28 to TRBJ2-4; 7 bases are shared with TRBD2. J gave up 1 base and V 6 bases, and 6 bases lay outside the gene matches. CDR1 is MDHEN, CDR2 SYDVKM, per germline. This CDR3 region has 15 residues. As DNA, the CDR3 is TGTGCCAGCAGGCCTAGCGGTCGGGCCAAAAACATTCAGTACTTC. Protein product: CASRPSGRAKNIQYF.

This rearrangement joins TRBV9 to TRBJ2-7, with D possibly being TRBD1 (6 bases). The germline V gene encodes CDR1 SGDLS and CDR2 YYNGEE. CDR3 size: 12 residues. Trimming left V 0 bases short and J 11 bases short, with 12 bases between. The CDR3 DNA sequence: TGTGCCAGCAGCGTAGGTGGGGCAGGGGAGTACTTC. It codes for CASSVGGAGEYF.

This CDR3 is CSAGGLGGYTF. CDR3 in DNA: TGCAGTGCTGGGGGGTTGGGTGGCTACACCTTC. The chain uses TRBV20-1 and TRBJ1-2; TRBD1 might be the D (5 bases). Germline values: CDR1 DFQATT, CDR2 SNEGSKA (reference sequence). V was shortened by 5 bases and J by 7 bases, with 11 bases between the two germline ends. This CDR3 has 11 amino acids.

This clone was counted a single time. The chain is built from TRBV11-2 and TRBJ2-7, with D possibly TRBD2 on 6 matching bases. Per germline, CDR1 SGHAT and CDR2 FQNNGV. Trimming removed 3 bases from V and 0 bases from J, with 12 bases in between. The CDR3 consists of 15 residues. The CDR3 spells CASSFFRGTSYEQYF. The CDR3 DNA reads as TGTGCCAGCAGCTTCTTTCGCGGGACCTCCTACGAGCAGTACTTC.

The gene calls are TRBV4-1 and TRBJ2-5; 7 bases align to TRBD1. CDR3 length: 16 amino acids. Germline V gene sequence: CDR1 MGHRA, CDR2 YSYEKL. Trimming removed 1 base from V and 5 bases from J; junction bases left unmatched: 10. CDR3 loop: CASSQGQGQVGETQYF. CDR3 sequence (DNA): TGCGCCAGCAGCCAAGGACAAGGACAGGTTGGGGAGACCCAGTACTTC.

The J gene is TRBJ2-1, the V gene TRBV25-1; 9 positions agree with TRBD1. In germline, CDR1 is MGHDK, CDR2 SYGVNS. Unmatched junction bases numbered 13, after V lost 4 bases and J lost 9 bases. There are 16 residues in the CDR3. CDR3 coding DNA: TGTGCCAGCAGTGCGCTCCGGGACACAGGGGGCGGTGAGCAGTTCTTC. It translates to CASSALRDTGGGEQFF.

The chain recombines TRBV18 with TRBJ1-5, with D perhaps matching TRBD1 (5 bases). Germline CDR1 KGHSH, CDR2 LQKENI. The V end lost 5 bases, the J end lost 7 bases, and 15 bases lay between the germline ends. The CDR3 is 14 amino acids. The CDR3 region has the DNA TGTGCCAGCTCAGCCTTAGGGGAAGGCCAGCCCCAGCATTTT. This translates into CASSALGEGQPQHF.

V gene TRBV27 combines with J gene TRBJ1-2; 7 bases fit TRBD1. CDR1 is MNHEY, CDR2 SMNVEV, per germline (reference sequence). The CDR3 runs 13 residues. The V and J ends lost 4 bases and 2 bases, in that order; junction bases with no gene match: 1. CDR3 residues: CASSSGQNYGYTF. CDR3 nucleotides: TGTGCCAGCAGTTCGGGACAGAACTATGGCTACACCTTC.

This clone was seen only once. This CDR3 is CASSIEVGNTGELFF. Here the CDR3 DNA reads TGTGCCAGTAGTATAGAGGTCGGGAACACCGGGGAGCTGTTTTTT. This chain links TRBV19 with TRBJ2-2; D ambiguous. Germline V gene data show CDR1 as LNHDA and CDR2 as SQIVND (reference sequence). The CDR3 loop spans 15 amino acids. Deletions cut 0 bases from V and 1 base from J, with 6 bases between.

The CDR3 bases are TGCAGCGTTGTGGGCTCGGGGGGCTACACCTTC. Amino acid sequence: CSVVGSGGYTF. The chain couples TRBV29-1 to TRBJ1-2; D is unclear. V was shortened by 4 bases and J by 8 bases, with 11 bases between the two germline ends. The CDR3 contains 11 residues. The V gene's germline CDR1 is SQVTM and CDR2 ANQGSEA.

This clone was seen many times. V and J are TRBV27 and TRBJ1-3; 11 bases are shared with TRBD1. Germline CDR1 is MNHEY and CDR2 is SMNVEV (reference sequence). Trimming at V came to 4 bases and at J to 4 bases, leaving 9 bases not matched to a gene. This CDR3 region has 17 residues. CDR3 nucleotide sequence: TGTGCCAGCAGTTCCAGCCGGGGACAGGGGGGCGGAAACACCATATATTTT. Translated, it gives CASSSSRGQGGGNTIYF.

V usage is TRBV2 and J usage is TRBJ2-4; 10 bases line up with TRBD2. The J segment lost 1 base and the V segment lost 7 bases, leaving 16 bases of the junction unmatched. Per the germline V gene, CDR1 is SNHLY and CDR2 is FYNNEI. The CDR3 contains 19 residues. Here the CDR3 DNA reads TGTGCCAGCACCGGAGCGGGAGGGCCGGGTATGGGGGCCAAAAACATTCAGTACTTC. Its protein is CASTGAGGPGMGAKNIQYF.

This clone was seen only once. The V gene is TRBV19, the J gene TRBJ2-7; TRBD2 aligns across 12 bases. CDR1 LNHDA and CDR2 SQIVND come from the germline V gene (reference sequence). J gave up 3 bases and V 4 bases, and 7 bases lay outside the gene matches. The CDR3 has 16 residues. The CDR3 loop reads CASSNALAGGNYEQYF. The CDR3 DNA is TGTGCCAGTAGTAACGCGCTAGCGGGAGGGAACTACGAGCAGTACTTC.

This chain connects TRBV24-1 to TRBJ1-5; 8 bases fit TRBD1. J lost 4 bases, V lost 4 bases, and 5 bases had no gene match. The CDR3 contains 15 residues. Germline V CDR1 and CDR2: KGHDR, SFDVKD. In DNA form, the CDR3 reads TGTGCCACCAGTGAGACAGGGGAGTGGAATCAGCCCCAGCATTTT. This gives the protein CATSETGEWNQPQHF.

The chain joins TRBV15 to TRBJ1-6; the D is unclear. This CDR3 region has 15 residues. Deletions cut 0 bases from V and 2 bases from J, with 5 bases between. The germline V gene has CDR1 LNHNV and CDR2 YYDKDF (reference sequence). CDR3 in amino acids: CATSREPAYNSPLHF. The DNA of the CDR3 is TGTGCCACCAGCAGAGAACCGGCCTATAATTCACCCCTCCACTTT.

This clone came up a few times. V and J are TRBV7-9 and TRBJ2-1, with 7 bases that match TRBD1. Trimming removed 2 bases from V and 0 bases from J; junction bases left unmatched: 4. Germline CDR1 SEHNR, CDR2 FQNEAQ (reference sequence). This CDR3 is 16 amino acids long. In DNA form, the CDR3 reads TGTGCCAGCAGCTTAACTGCAGGGGGCTCCTACAATGAGCAGTTCTTC. It encodes CASSLTAGGSYNEQFF.

The rearrangement uses TRBV10-3 and TRBJ2-1; D call uncertain. This CDR3 comprises 12 residues. Trimming took off 7 bases at V and 4 bases at J, with 8 bases between the two ends. The germline gives CDR1 ENHRY, CDR2 SYGVKD. The CDR3 DNA is TGTGCCATCACTAATCCGTACAATGAGCAGTTCTTC. Translation gives CAITNPYNEQFF.

A single count supports this clone. J is TRBJ1-4 and V is TRBV4-3, with unresolved D. Trimming pared 1 base from V and 3 bases from J, leaving 12 bases between. The CDR3 extends over 16 amino acids. Germline-derived CDR1 and CDR2 are LGHNA and YSLEER. The CDR3 DNA reads TGCGCCAGCAGCCAAGTGGGAGGGCGGGCTAATGAAAAACTGTTTTTT. This translates into CASSQVGGRANEKLFF.

The V call is TRBV10-1, the J call TRBJ2-7, with 9 nucleotides matching TRBD1. V trimming: 2 bases; J trimming: 6 bases; junction bases outside the gene matches: 5. Germline V lookup: CDR1 WNHNN, CDR2 SYGVQD (reference sequence). This CDR3 is built from 14 residues. CDR3 nucleotide sequence: TGCGCCAGCAGTGAGGGGACAGGGCGTCCCGAGCAGTACTTC. Its protein product is CASSEGTGRPEQYF.

V gene TRBV6-4 combines with J gene TRBJ2-3, with D unresolved. This CDR3 spans 14 amino acids. V gave up 3 bases and J gave up 5 bases, with 12 bases separating them. Germline V gives CDR1 MRHNA, CDR2 SNTAGT. The CDR3 sequence is CASSEGVGLDTQYF. The CDR3 DNA follows: TGTGCCAGCAGTGAAGGAGTAGGTTTAGATACGCAGTATTTT.

J is TRBJ2-1 and V is TRBV7-2; D possibly corresponds to TRBD2 (5 bases). CDR3 length: 14 residues. The germline CDR1 and CDR2 sequences are SGHTA and FQGNSA. V lost 5 bases, J lost 0 bases, and 8 bases lay in between. This chain's CDR3 is CASSLRDSYNEQFF. As DNA, the CDR3 is TGTGCCAGCAGCCTCCGGGACTCCTACAATGAGCAGTTCTTC.

The chain links TRBV2 to TRBJ1-4; the D gene is possibly TRBD1 (6 bases). The CDR3 has 14 residues. Trimming took 3 bases from V and 4 from J, leaving 9 bases between them. Germline V gene data show CDR1 as SNHLY and CDR2 as FYNNEI. CDR3 region: CASSDRTVNEKLFF. The CDR3 DNA reads TGTGCCAGCAGTGATCGGACAGTTAATGAAAAACTGTTTTTT.

This sequence joins TRBV5-6 and TRBJ1-3; D is ambiguous. The V gene's germline CDR1 is SGHDT and CDR2 YYEEEE. The CDR3 runs 13 residues. The ends were cut back, 2 bases at V and 4 bases at J, with 7 bases in the middle. The CDR3 region has the DNA TGTGCCAGCAGCTTATTTTCGGGAAACACCATATATTTT. It codes for CASSLFSGNTIYF.

The CDR3 protein is CASSRPPSRSGNTIYF. CDR3 DNA sequence: TGTGCCAGCAGCCGTCCCCCTAGTCGCTCTGGAAACACCATATATTTT. V is TRBV2 and J is TRBJ1-3; D gene uncertain. V was clipped by 6 bases and J by 0 bases, with 15 bases between them. This CDR3 has 16 amino acids. From germline, CDR1 is SNHLY and CDR2 FYNNEI.

V gene TRBV6-5 combines with J gene TRBJ1-2; D is undetermined. CDR3 size: 12 residues. Per the germline V gene, CDR1 is MNHEY and CDR2 is SVGAGI. Trimming took 8 bases from V and 2 from J, leaving 9 bases between them. CDR3 nucleotides: TGTGCCAGCTGGGAGGGAAACTATGGCTACACCTTC. Translation: CASWEGNYGYTF.

This chain joins TRBV29-1 and TRBJ2-1; D not resolved. Per the germline V gene, CDR1 is SQVTM and CDR2 is ANQGSEA. The CDR3 covers 12 residues. V was clipped by 2 bases and J by 4 bases, with 6 bases between them. CDR3: CSVELIYNEQFF. The CDR3 nucleotides are TGCAGCGTTGAACTAATTTACAATGAGCAGTTCTTC.